Following are 8 T cell receptor beta chains from one sample sequenced in a study of radiation and T cells in renal cell carcinoma. This table comes from immunoSEQ multiplex PCR, and its TCRdb copy is limited to in-frame clones, with some not included. The table records about 130,000 clones, approximately 90% of them present only once. Time point here: baseline pretreatment blood. Treatment noted: 15 Gy SBRT to primary tumor, nephrectomy 4 weeks later. The input for sequencing was blood, taken from a patient whose treatment included radiotherapy and nephrectomy. All receptors derive from a woman between 45 and 65 years old with renal cell carcinoma.

CDR3 in DNA: TGTGCCAGCGCGCCCAGATACAACATGAACACTGAAGCTTTCTTT. It encodes CASAPRYNMNTEAFF. V gene TRBV7-2 combines with J gene TRBJ1-1; D is uncertain. Trimming removed 8 bases from V and 0 bases from J, with 16 bases in between. The germline CDR1 and CDR2 sequences are SGHTA and FQGNSA. There are 15 residues in the CDR3.

This clone was counted a single time. The chain uses TRBV6-1 and TRBJ2-3; D gene ambiguous. V lost 3 bases and J 2 bases, leaving 12 bases between the germline ends. The CDR3 extends over 15 amino acids. Germline V gives CDR1 MNHNS, CDR2 SASEGT. CDR3 nucleotide sequence: TGTGCCAGCAGTGATAACAACGGCCTCACAGATACGCAGTATTTT. This translates into CASSDNNGLTDTQYF.

This chain connects TRBV6-6 to TRBJ2-7, with TRBD2 matching over 8 bases. The germline V gene has CDR1 MNHNY and CDR2 SVGAGI (reference sequence). Trimming at V came to 4 bases and at J to 3 bases, leaving 11 bases not matched to a gene. CDR3 length equals 16 residues. CDR3 protein: CASSSVSGGNLYEQYF. The CDR3 nucleotides read TGTGCCAGCAGTTCTGTCAGCGGGGGAAATCTCTACGAGCAGTACTTC.

The chain carries TRBV14 and TRBJ2-1, with D unresolved. CDR1 is SGHDN and CDR2 is FVKESK in the germline V gene. This CDR3 has 12 residues. V was clipped by 3 bases and J by 4 bases, with 4 bases between them. The CDR3 is CASSQGYNEQFF. CDR3 DNA sequence: TGTGCCAGCAGCCAGGGGTACAATGAGCAGTTCTTC.

V gene TRBV6-1 combines with J gene TRBJ2-5; 12 bases match TRBD1. CDR1 MNHNS and CDR2 SASEGT come from the germline V gene. V lost 7 bases and J lost 5; bases outside the gene matches: 8. The CDR3 runs to 15 residues. The CDR3 is CASMGDRGQEETQYF. The CDR3 nucleotides are TGTGCCAGCATGGGGGACAGGGGGCAGGAGGAGACCCAGTACTTC.

This rearrangement joins TRBV10-3 to TRBJ2-7, with D hard to call. Germline V gene data show CDR1 as ENHRY and CDR2 as SYGVKD. CDR3 length: 14 amino acids. Deletions cut 4 bases from V and 4 bases from J, with 14 bases between. CDR3 bases: TGTGCCATCAGTGTAGGGCAGGTCATATACGAGCAGTACTTC. Amino acid sequence: CAISVGQVIYEQYF.

This chain links TRBV6-6 with TRBJ2-1, with D tentatively TRBD2 (6 bases). The germline gives CDR1 MNHNY, CDR2 SVGAGI (reference sequence). The CDR3 spans 14 residues. V was pared by 6 bases and J by 6 bases, with 15 bases between. CDR3 DNA: TGTGCCAGCAGGAACCGGGGAGCGGGCAATGAGCAGTTCTTC. Translation: CASRNRGAGNEQFF.

The chain links TRBV29-1 to TRBJ1-2, with D maybe TRBD1 (6 bases). Trimming took off 7 bases at V and 6 bases at J, with 9 bases between the two ends. The CDR3 has 10 residues. Germline V gene sequence: CDR1 SQVTM, CDR2 ANQGSEA. The CDR3 nucleotides read TGCAGCGCAGGGGTAAATGGCTACACCTTC. Translating gives CSAGVNGYTF.